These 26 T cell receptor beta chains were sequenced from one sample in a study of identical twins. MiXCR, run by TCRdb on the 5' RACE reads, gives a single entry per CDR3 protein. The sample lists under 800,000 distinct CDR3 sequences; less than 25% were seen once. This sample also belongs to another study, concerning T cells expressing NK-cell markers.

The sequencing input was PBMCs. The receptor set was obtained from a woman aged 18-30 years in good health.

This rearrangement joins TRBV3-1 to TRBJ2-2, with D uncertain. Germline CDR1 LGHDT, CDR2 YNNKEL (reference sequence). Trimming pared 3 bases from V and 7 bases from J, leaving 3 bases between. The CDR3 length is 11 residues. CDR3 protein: CASSHLGELFF. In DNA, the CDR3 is TGTGCCAGCAGCCACCTCGGGGAGCTGTTTTTT.

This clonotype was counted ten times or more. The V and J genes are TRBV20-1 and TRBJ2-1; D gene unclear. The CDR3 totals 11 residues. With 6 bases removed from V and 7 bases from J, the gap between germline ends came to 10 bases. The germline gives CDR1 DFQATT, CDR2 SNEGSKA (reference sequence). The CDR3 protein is CSASVGNEQFF. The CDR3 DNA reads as TGCAGTGCCTCCGTAGGGAATGAGCAGTTCTTC.

The CDR3 sequence: CASSPTRDRSYEQYF. CDR3 sequence (DNA): TGTGCCAGCAGCCCGACCCGGGACCGCTCCTACGAGCAGTACTTC. This sequence joins TRBV7-9 and TRBJ2-7; D may be TRBD1 or TRBD2 (5 bases each). V lost 5 bases and J 0 bases, leaving 14 bases between the germline ends. The CDR3 consists of 15 residues. The germline V gene has CDR1 SEHNR and CDR2 FQNEAQ (reference sequence).

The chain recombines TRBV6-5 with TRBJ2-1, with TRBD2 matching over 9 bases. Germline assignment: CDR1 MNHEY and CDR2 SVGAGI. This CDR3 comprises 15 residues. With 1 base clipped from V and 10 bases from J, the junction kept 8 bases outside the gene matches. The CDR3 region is CASSYFAGGRGEQFF. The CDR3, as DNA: TGTGCCAGCAGTTACTTTGCGGGGGGGCGGGGGGAGCAGTTCTTC.

The CDR3: CASSLAPRVSYNEQFF. The CDR3 DNA sequence: TGTGCCAGCAGCTTGGCCCCAAGGGTGTCCTACAATGAGCAGTTCTTC. J is TRBJ2-1 and V is TRBV5-5; D unresolved. Trimming cost V 0 bases and J 1 base, with 11 bases left between them. The germline V gene has CDR1 SGHKS and CDR2 YYEKEE (reference sequence). The CDR3 covers 16 residues. The full variable domain, completed using reference TRBV5-5 and TRBJ2-1, is DAGVTQSPTHLIKTRGQQVTLRCSPISGHKSVSWYQQVLGQGPQFIFQYYEKEERGRGNFPDRFSARQFPNYSSELNVNALLLGDSALYLCASSLAPRVSYNEQFFGPGTRLTVL.

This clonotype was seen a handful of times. CDR3 amino acids: CASSLVLVGDTQYF. The CDR3 coding sequence is TGCGCCAGCAGCTTGGTGTTAGTGGGAGATACGCAGTATTTT. The genes are TRBV5-1 and TRBJ2-3; D is undetermined. The CDR3 spans 14 residues. The germline V gene has CDR1 SGHRS and CDR2 YFSETQ. Trimming removed 0 bases from V and 5 bases from J, with 10 bases in between.

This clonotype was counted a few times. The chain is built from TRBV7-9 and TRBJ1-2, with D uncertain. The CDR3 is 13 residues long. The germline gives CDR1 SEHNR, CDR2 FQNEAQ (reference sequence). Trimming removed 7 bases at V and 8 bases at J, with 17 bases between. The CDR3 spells CASTPSYQEGYTF. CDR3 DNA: TGTGCCAGCACCCCATCTTACCAAGAAGGCTACACCTTC.

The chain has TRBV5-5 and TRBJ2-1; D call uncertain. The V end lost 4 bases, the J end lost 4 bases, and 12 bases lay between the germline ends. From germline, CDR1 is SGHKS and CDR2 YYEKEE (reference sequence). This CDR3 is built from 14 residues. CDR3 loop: CASSDQRAYNEQFF. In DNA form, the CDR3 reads TGTGCCAGCAGCGATCAACGAGCTTACAATGAGCAGTTCTTC.

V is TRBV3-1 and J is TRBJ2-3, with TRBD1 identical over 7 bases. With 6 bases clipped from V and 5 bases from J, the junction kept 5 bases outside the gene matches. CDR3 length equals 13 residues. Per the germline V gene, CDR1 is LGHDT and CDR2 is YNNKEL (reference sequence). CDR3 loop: CASSIGGVDTQYF. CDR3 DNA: TGTGCCAGCAGTATAGGGGGCGTAGATACGCAGTATTTT.

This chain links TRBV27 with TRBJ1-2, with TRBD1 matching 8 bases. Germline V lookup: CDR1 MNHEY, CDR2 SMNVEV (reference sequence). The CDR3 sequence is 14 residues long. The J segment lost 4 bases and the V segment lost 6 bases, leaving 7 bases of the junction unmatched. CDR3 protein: CASSQGQARYGYTF. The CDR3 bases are TGTGCCAGCAGCCAGGGACAGGCCCGCTATGGCTACACCTTC.

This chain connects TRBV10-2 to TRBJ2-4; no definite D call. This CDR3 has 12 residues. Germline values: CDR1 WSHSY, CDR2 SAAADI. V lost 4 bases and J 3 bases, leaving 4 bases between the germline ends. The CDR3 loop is CASSVGKNIQYF. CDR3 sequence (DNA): TGCGCCAGCAGTGTAGGCAAAAACATTCAGTACTTC.

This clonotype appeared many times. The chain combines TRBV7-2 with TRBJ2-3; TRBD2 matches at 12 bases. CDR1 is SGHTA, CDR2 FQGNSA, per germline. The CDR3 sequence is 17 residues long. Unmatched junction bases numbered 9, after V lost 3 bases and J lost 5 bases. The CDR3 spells CASSFLAGGPRGDTQYF. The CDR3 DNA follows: TGTGCCAGCAGCTTTCTAGCGGGAGGGCCTCGAGGAGATACGCAGTATTTT.

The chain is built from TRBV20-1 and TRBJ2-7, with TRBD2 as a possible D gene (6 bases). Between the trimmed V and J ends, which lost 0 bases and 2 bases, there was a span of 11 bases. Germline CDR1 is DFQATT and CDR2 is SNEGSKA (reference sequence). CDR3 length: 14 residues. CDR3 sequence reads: CSARDGGIAYEQYF. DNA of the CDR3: TGCAGTGCTAGAGACGGCGGGATCGCCTACGAGCAGTACTTC.

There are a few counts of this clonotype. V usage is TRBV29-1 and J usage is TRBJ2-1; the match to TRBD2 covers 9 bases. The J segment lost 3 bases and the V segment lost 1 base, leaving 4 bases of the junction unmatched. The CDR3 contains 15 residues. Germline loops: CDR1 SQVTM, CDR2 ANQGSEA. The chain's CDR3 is CSVEVTSGFYNEQFF. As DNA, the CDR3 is TGCAGCGTTGAAGTAACTAGCGGGTTCTACAATGAGCAGTTCTTC.

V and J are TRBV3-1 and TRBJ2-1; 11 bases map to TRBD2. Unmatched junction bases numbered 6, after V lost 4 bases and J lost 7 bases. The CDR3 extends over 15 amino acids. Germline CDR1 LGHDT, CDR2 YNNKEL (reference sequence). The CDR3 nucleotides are TGTGCCAGCAGCCCCACTAGCGGGAGTTGGAATGAGCAGTTCTTC. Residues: CASSPTSGSWNEQFF.

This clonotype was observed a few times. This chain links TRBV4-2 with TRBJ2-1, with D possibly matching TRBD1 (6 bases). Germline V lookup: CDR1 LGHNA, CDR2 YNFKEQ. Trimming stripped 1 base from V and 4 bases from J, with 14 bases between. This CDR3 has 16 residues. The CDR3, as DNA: TGTGCCAGCAGCCAAGGCGGAAGGGGGAGTTACAATGAGCAGTTCTTC. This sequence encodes CASSQGGRGSYNEQFF.

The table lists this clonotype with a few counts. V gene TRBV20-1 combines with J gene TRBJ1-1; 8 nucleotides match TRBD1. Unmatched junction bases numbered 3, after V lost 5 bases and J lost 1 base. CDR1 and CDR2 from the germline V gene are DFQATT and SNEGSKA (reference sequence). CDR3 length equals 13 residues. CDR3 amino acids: CSAPTGGNTEAFF. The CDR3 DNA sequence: TGCAGTGCTCCTACAGGGGGGAACACTGAAGCTTTCTTT.

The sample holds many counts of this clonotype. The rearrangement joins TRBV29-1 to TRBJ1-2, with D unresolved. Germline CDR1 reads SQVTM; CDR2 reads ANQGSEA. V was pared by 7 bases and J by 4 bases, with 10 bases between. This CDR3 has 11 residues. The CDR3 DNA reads TGCAGCGCCGTTGGTCCCTATGGCTACACCTTC. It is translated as CSAVGPYGYTF.

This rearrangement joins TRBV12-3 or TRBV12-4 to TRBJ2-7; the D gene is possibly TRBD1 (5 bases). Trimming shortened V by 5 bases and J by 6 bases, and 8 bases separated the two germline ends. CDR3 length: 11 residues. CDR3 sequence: CASSRGTEQYF. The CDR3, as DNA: TGTGCCAGCAGTAGGGGCACCGAGCAGTACTTC.

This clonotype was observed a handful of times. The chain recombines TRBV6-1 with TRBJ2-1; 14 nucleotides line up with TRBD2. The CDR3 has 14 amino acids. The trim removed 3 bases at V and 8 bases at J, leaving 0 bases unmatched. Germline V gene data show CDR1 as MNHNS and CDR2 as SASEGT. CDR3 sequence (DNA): TGTGCCAGCAGTGAGACTAGCGGGGGGGATGAGCAGTTCTTC. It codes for CASSETSGGDEQFF.

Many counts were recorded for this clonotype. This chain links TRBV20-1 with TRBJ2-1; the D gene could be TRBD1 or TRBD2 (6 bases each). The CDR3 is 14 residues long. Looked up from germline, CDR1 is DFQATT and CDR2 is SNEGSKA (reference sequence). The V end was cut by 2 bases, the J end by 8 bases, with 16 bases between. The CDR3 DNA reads TGCAGTGCTAGACCCTGGGGGGCAGGGTATGAGCAGTTCTTC. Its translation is CSARPWGAGYEQFF.

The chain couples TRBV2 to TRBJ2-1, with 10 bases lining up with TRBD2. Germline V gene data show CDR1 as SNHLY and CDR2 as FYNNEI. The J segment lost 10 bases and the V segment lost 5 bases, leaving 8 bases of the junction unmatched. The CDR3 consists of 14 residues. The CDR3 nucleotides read TGTGCCAGCAGTCCTAGCGGGGGTCGCGGAGAGCAGTTCTTC. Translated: CASSPSGGRGEQFF.

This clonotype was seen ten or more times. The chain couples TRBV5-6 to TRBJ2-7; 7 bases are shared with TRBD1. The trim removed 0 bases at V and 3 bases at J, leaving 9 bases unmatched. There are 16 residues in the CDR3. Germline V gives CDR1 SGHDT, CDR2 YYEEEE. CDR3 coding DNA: TGTGCCAGCAGCTTGGGTCCTCGACAGGGTATCTACGAGCAGTACTTC. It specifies CASSLGPRQGIYEQYF.

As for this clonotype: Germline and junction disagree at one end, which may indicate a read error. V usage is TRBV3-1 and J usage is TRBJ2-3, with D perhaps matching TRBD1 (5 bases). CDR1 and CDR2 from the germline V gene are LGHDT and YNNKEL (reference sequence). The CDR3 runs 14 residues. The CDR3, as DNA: TGTGCCAGCAGCCAAGATGGGGCTTATTCCCCCTATTTTTTT. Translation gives CASSQDGAYSPYFF.

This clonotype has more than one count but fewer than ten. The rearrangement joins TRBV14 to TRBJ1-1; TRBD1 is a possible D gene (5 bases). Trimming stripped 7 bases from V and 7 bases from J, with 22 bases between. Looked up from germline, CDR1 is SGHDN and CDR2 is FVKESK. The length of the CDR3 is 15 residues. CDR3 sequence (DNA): TGTGCCAGCACCACCCGGGGGGTTCGAAGTGGTGAAGCTTTCTTT. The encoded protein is CASTTRGVRSGEAFF.

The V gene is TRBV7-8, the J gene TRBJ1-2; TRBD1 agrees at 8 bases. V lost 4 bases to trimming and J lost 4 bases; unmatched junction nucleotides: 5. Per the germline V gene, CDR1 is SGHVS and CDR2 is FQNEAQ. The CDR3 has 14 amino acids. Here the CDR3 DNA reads TGTGCCAGCAGCTCGGACAGGGCGGGCTATGGCTACACCTTC. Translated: CASSSDRAGYGYTF.